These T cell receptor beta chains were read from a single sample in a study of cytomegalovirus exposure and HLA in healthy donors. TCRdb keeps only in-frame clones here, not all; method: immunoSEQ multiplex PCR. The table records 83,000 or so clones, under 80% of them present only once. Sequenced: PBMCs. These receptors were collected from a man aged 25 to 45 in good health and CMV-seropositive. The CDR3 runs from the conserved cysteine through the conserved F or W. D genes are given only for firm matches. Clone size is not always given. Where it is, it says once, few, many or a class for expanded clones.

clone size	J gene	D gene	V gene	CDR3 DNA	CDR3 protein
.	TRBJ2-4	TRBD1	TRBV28	TGTGCCAGCAGTTTAGAGGGGGCTGCCAAAAACATTCAGTACTTC	CASSLEGAAKNIQYF
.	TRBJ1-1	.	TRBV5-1	TGCGCCAGCAGCCCCGGGCCTCGAGGAGGCACTGAAGCTTTCTTT	CASSPGPRGGTEAFF
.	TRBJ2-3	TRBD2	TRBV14	TGTGCCAGCAGCCCAGGGGCGGTAGTCACTCGACTAGCGGGGGGAAGCACAGATACGCAGTATTTT	CASSPGAVVTRLAGGSTDTQYF
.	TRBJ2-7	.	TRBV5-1	TGCGCCAGCAGCTCAGGGCGCGAGCAGTACTTC	CASSSGREQYF
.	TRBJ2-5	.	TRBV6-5	TGTGCCAGCAGACGCCTCGGTCAGGCAGGGGAGACCCAGTACTTC	CASRRLGQAGETQYF
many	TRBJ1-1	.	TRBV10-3	TGTGCCATCAGTGAGGGGGGGGTGAACACTGAAGCTTTCTTT	CAISEGGVNTEAFF
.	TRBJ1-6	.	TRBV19	TGTGCCAGTAAAACAGGGAAAGGGGTGAATTCACCCCTCCACTTT	CASKTGKGVNSPLHF
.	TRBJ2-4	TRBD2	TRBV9	TGTGCCAGCAGCCCACGACTAGCGGAAAACATTCAGTACTTC	CASSPRLAENIQYF
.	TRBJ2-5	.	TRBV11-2	TGTGCCAGCAGCCGGACAGCGATGGGGGAGACCCAGTACTTC	CASSRTAMGETQYF
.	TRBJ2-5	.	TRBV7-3	TGTGCCAGCAGCTTATTTGGAGCCCAAGAGACCCAGTACTTC	CASSLFGAQETQYF
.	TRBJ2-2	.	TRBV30	TGTGCCTGGGCCCCCCTGGGAAGAGGGGGCACCGGGGAGCTGTTTTTT	CAWAPLGRGGTGELFF
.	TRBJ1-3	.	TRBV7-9	TGTGCCAGCAGCTTAGGGGCAGGACTGAGCTCTGGAAACACCATATATTTT	CASSLGAGLSSGNTIYF
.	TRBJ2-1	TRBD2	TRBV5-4	TGTGCCAGCAGCCGATCTCTAGCGGGGGGGATGGGTGAGCAGTTCTTC	CASSRSLAGGMGEQFF
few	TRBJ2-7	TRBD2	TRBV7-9	TGTGCCAGCGCGGGGGTATCCCGCTACGAGCAGTACTTC	CASAGVSRYEQYF
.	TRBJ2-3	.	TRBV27	TGTGCCAGCAGTTTAGGGGAGACGGTCACCAAATCAGATACGCAGTATTTT	CASSLGETVTKSDTQYF
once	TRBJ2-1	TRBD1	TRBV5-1	TGCGCCAGCAGCTGGACAGGGCCGTACAATGAGCAGTTCTTC	CASSWTGPYNEQFF
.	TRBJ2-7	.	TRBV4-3	TGCGCCAGCAGCCAAGACAGGTACGAGCAGTACTTC	CASSQDRYEQYF
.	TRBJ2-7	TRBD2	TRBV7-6	TGTGCCAGCAGCCCCGGGACTAGCGGGGGGGCCTACGAGCAGTACTTC	CASSPGTSGGAYEQYF
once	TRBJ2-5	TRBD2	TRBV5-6	TGTGCCAGCAGCGGAACTAGCGGGGGGTTCGGGGAGACCCAGTACTTC	CASSGTSGGFGETQYF
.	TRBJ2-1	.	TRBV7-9	TGTGCCAGCAGCTTAAGGGGGAACCTATACAATGAGCAGTTCTTC	CASSLRGNLYNEQFF
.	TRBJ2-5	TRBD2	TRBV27	TGTGCCAGCAGTTCTTCTGGGGGACTAGGGGAAGAGACCCAGTACTTC	CASSSSGGLGEETQYF
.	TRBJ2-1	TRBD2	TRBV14	TGTGCCAGCAGCCCTAGCGGGGGGGCAGGGGAGCAGTTCTTC	CASSPSGGAGEQFF
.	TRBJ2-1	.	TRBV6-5	TGTGCCAGCAGCTCGCTAGCGAAAAATGAGCAGTTCTTC	CASSSLAKNEQFF
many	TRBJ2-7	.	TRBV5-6	TGTGCCAGCAGCTTTAGCTCCTACGAGCAGTACTTC	CASSFSSYEQYF
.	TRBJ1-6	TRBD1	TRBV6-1	TGTGCCAGCAGTGAAGTAGGGGGCTGGACAGGGCCATATTACTCCTATAATTCACCCCTCCACTTT	CASSEVGGWTGPYYSYNSPLHF
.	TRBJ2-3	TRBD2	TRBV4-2	TGTGCCAGCAGCTCCGACGGGGGGGCCGGTCCAGATACGCAGTATTTT	CASSSDGGAGPDTQYF
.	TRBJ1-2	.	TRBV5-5	TGTGCCAGCAGCGCCACAGGAGTCCACACCTTTTATGGCTACACCTTC	CASSATGVHTFYGYTF
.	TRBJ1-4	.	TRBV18	TGTGCCAGCTCACCTAGGCCACAGGGCCGTAATGAAAAACTGTTTTTT	CASSPRPQGRNEKLFF
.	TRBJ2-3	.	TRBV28	TGTGCCAGCAGTTTTGGGGGGGCCCCAGATACGCAGTATTTT	CASSFGGAPDTQYF
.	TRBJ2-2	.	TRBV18	TGTGCCAGCTCCCGACAGGTGTCGTCGAACACCGGGGAGCTGTTTTTT	CASSRQVSSNTGELFF
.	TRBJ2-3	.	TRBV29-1	TGCAGCGTCTCTCCGTCTAGCACAGATACGCAGTATTTT	CSVSPSSTDTQYF
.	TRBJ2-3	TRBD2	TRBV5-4	TGTGCCAGCAGCTTGCAGGCTAGCGGGGGTCGGATTCCGCAGTATTTT	CASSLQASGGRIPQYF
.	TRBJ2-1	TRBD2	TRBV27	TGTGCCAGCAGTTTAAGGGGAGGGTACAATGAGCAGTTCTTC	CASSLRGGYNEQFF
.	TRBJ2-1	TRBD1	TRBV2	TGTGCCAGCAGGGTACAGGGGACCTCCTACAATGAGCAGTTCTTC	CASRVQGTSYNEQFF
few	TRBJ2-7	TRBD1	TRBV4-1	TGCGCCAGCAGCCAACCCGGGACAGGGGAATACGAGCAGTACTTC	CASSQPGTGEYEQYF
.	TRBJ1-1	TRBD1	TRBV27	TGTGCCAGCAGTTCCTCGGACAGGGGAATTGAAGCTTTCTTT	CASSSSDRGIEAFF
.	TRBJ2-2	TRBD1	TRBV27	TGTGCCAGCAGTAGACAGGGAGAACATGTCACCGGGGAGCTGTTTTTT	CASSRQGEHVTGELFF
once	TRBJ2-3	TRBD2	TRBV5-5	TGTGCCAGCAGCCAACTAGCGGGGCGCACAGATACGCAGTATTTT	CASSQLAGRTDTQYF
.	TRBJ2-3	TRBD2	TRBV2	TGTGCCAGCAGTGAAGTGTTAGCGGGGGAAGATACGCAGTATTTT	CASSEVLAGEDTQYF
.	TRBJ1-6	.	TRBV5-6	TGTGCCAGCAGCTTTTTGGGCAGCTCCTATAATTCACCCCTCCACTTT	CASSFLGSSYNSPLHF
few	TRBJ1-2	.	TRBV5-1	TGCGCCAGCAGCTTGGACAGGGTCTATGGCTACACCTTC	CASSLDRVYGYTF
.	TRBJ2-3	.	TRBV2	TGTGCCAGCAGTGATTCGACACGTGCGCAGTATTTT	CASSDSTRAQYF
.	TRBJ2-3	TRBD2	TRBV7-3	TGTGCCAGCAGCTCCTTAGCGGGCAGCACAGATACGCAGTATTTT	CASSSLAGSTDTQYF
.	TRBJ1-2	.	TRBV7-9	TGTGCCAGCAGCTTCACAGGGAACTATGGCTACACCTTC	CASSFTGNYGYTF
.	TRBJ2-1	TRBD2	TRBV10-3	TGTGCCATCAGTGGGGTAGCGGGGGCGAATGAGCAGTTCTTC	CAISGVAGANEQFF
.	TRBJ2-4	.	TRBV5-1	TGCGCCAGCAGCTTACAGGGTAAAAACATTCAGTACTTC	CASSLQGKNIQYF
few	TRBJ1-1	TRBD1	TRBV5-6	TGTGCCAGCAGCTTGGGTGGGACAGGGGGCACTGAAGCTTTCTTT	CASSLGGTGGTEAFF
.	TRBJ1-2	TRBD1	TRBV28	TGTGCCAGCAGTCTTTTGGCCGGGACAGGGGGTGTTATTCACTATGGCTACACCTTC	CASSLLAGTGGVIHYGYTF
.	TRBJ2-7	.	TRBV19	TGTGCCAGTAGTATTTTGGGGGGACAGAACTACGAGCAGTACTTC	CASSILGGQNYEQYF
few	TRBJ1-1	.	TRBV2	TGTGCCAGCAGCAAGGGGAACCGGAACACTGAAGCTTTCTTT	CASSKGNRNTEAFF